A selection of T cell receptor beta chains follows, all from one sample in a study of blood T cell repertoires in COVID-19. The protocol was immunoSEQ multiplex PCR, while the TCRdb copy is restricted to in-frame clones and leaves out a portion. The table lists 150,000 to 200,000 clones, about 81% of them singletons, with over 9.5% in the top ten. Specimen: peripheral blood. The receptors here all came from an elderly woman with COVID-19, enrolled during active disease. CDR3s include the opening cysteine and the closing phenylalanine or tryptophan. The D gene is left open where the match is weak. Some rows have no size entry. The others give once, few or many, or a class for an expanded clone.

J | D | V | size | DNA | CDR3
TRBJ2-2 | NA | TRBV2 | NA | TGTGCCAGCAGTGAAGTGAGGGCCGGGGAGCTGTTTTTT | CASSEVRAGELFF
TRBJ1-6 | TRBD1 | TRBV2 | once | TGTGCCAGCATTCAGGGGGCAAATTCACCCCTCCACTTT | CASIQGANSPLHF
TRBJ2-5 | TRBD2 | TRBV5-8 | NA | TGTGCCAGCAGCTTGGGGGTACTAGCGGGCGCTCGAGAGACCCAGTACTTC | CASSLGVLAGARETQYF
TRBJ1-3 | TRBD1 | TRBV7-6 | NA | TGTGCCAGCAGCTTAGCTCGGACAGGGCACTCTGGAAACACCATATATTTT | CASSLARTGHSGNTIYF
TRBJ2-7 | NA | TRBV11-3 | NA | TGTGCCAGCAGCGCTCTACAGGCACCCTCCTACGAGCAGTACTTC | CASSALQAPSYEQYF
TRBJ1-3 | NA | TRBV3-1/TRBV3-2 | NA | TGTGCCAGCAGCCATCTGGCCAACACCATATATTTT | CASSHLANTIYF
TRBJ1-4 | NA | TRBV21-1 | NA | TGTGCCAGCAGCAAATCCGGGGGGACCGGGAAAGAAAAACTGTTTTTT | CASSKSGGTGKEKLFF
TRBJ2-4 | TRBD1 | TRBV28 | NA | TGTGCCAGCAGTTTAAGGGACAGGGGGCATATTCAGTACTTC | CASSLRDRGHIQYF
TRBJ2-7 | TRBD2 | TRBV5-1 | NA | TGCGCCAGCAGCTTGTTAACTAGCGGGAGTTCCGACGAGCAGTACTTC | CASSLLTSGSSDEQYF
TRBJ2-2 | NA | TRBV6-2/TRBV6-3 | few | TGTGCCAGCAGTTACTTAGGGACTAACACCGGGGAGCTGTTTTTT | CASSYLGTNTGELFF
TRBJ1-2 | NA | TRBV5-1 | few | TGCGCCAGCAGCTTGGAGCAGGGGAGGGCCTACACCTTC | CASSLEQGRAYTF
TRBJ2-1 | NA | TRBV6-6 | NA | TGTGCCAGCAGTTACTCGTCAGGGGATTACAATGAGCAGTTCTTC | CASSYSSGDYNEQFF
TRBJ2-2 | TRBD2 | TRBV3-1/TRBV3-2 | NA | TGTGCCAGCAGCGAAACTAGCGAGAGTGGAACCGGGGAGCTGTTTTTT | CASSETSESGTGELFF
TRBJ2-5 | TRBD1 | TRBV5-1 | NA | TGCGCCAGCAGCCCCACAGGGGTAGGGGAGACCCAGTACTTC | CASSPTGVGETQYF
TRBJ2-5 | TRBD1 | TRBV2 | NA | TGTGCCAGCAGTGAGCAGGGGGCGAGGGAGACCCAGTACTTC | CASSEQGARETQYF
TRBJ1-2 | NA | TRBV7-6 | NA | TGTGCCAGCGCTCCAGGGTGGGCCTATGGCTACACCTTC | CASAPGWAYGYTF
TRBJ1-6 | NA | TRBV30 | NA | TGTGCCTGGAGTGTACCATCGGGGTTTTACGGGGTAGTCCCCCATTCACCCCTCCACTTT | CAWSVPSGFYGVVPHSPLHF
TRBJ2-5 | NA | TRBV11-1 | NA | TGTGCCAGCAGCTTTGAGGTCGGGACCCAGTACTTC | CASSFEVGTQYF
TRBJ1-3 | TRBD1 | TRBV2 | once | TGTGCCAGCAGGGACAGGGGGAACACCATATATTTT | CASRDRGNTIYF
TRBJ2-5 | NA | TRBV7-9 | NA | TGTGCCAGCAGCTTTACGGGAGTGGGGGAGACCCAGTACTTC | CASSFTGVGETQYF
TRBJ2-2 | NA | TRBV19 | NA | TGTGCCAGTAGTATAGGCCAGGGGAAAGGCGGGGAGCTGTTTTTT | CASSIGQGKGGELFF
TRBJ2-2 | TRBD2 | TRBV29-1 | NA | TGCAGCGTTGAGGGGGTAGCGGGGAGATCGAACACCGGGGAGCTGTTTTTT | CSVEGVAGRSNTGELFF
TRBJ1-5 | NA | TRBV28 | NA | TGTGCCAGCAGTTTATTACTTAGCAATCAGCCCCAGCATTTT | CASSLLLSNQPQHF
TRBJ1-1 | TRBD1 | TRBV7-8 | NA | TGTGCCAGCAGCTCCCGGGACAGGGGTTCGAACACTGAAGCTTTCTTT | CASSSRDRGSNTEAFF
TRBJ1-2 | TRBD1 | TRBV11-3 | once | TGTGCCAGCAGCCCCGGCAGGGGGGCTGGCTACACCTTC | CASSPGRGAGYTF
TRBJ1-1 | TRBD1 | TRBV2 | few | TGTGCCAGCAGCGATGACAGGGGCACTGAAGCTTTCTTT | CASSDDRGTEAFF
TRBJ2-1 | NA | TRBV11-2 | NA | TGTGCCAGCAGCACCGCGGGACGTTACAATGAGCAGTTCTTC | CASSTAGRYNEQFF
TRBJ2-5 | NA | TRBV7-2 | NA | TGTGCCAGCTTAGAGGGAACAGGGCAGGAGACCCAGTACTTC | CASLEGTGQETQYF
TRBJ2-3 | NA | TRBV7-9 | few | TGTGCCAGCAGCCACGACAGGAGCACAGATACGCAGTATTTT | CASSHDRSTDTQYF
TRBJ1-5 | NA | TRBV24-1 | NA | TGTGCCACCAGTGATGGAACAGACAGCCACGGCAATCAGCCCCAGCATTTT | CATSDGTDSHGNQPQHF
TRBJ1-2 | NA | TRBV4-2 | NA | TGTGCCAGCAGCCAAGAGCCAGGGGCGGTCAATGGCTACACCTTC | CASSQEPGAVNGYTF
TRBJ2-7 | TRBD2 | TRBV7-6 | NA | TGTGCCAGCAGCCGTATAGCGACTAGCGGGGTTGTCTACGAGCAGTACTTC | CASSRIATSGVVYEQYF
TRBJ1-4 | TRBD1 | TRBV2 | NA | TGTGCCAGCAGTGAAGTGAATCCGGGACAGGTGCCAACTAATGAAAAACTGTTTTTT | CASSEVNPGQVPTNEKLFF
TRBJ2-1 | TRBD2 | TRBV7-8 | NA | TGTGCCAGCAGTTCCAGCGGGAGGGCCTCCAATGAGCAGTTCTTC | CASSSSGRASNEQFF
TRBJ2-3 | TRBD2 | TRBV24-1 | NA | TGTGCCACCAGTGTCGCCCGAACGGGACTAGCGGGGGGCCCCACAGATACGCAGTATTTT | CATSVARTGLAGGPTDTQYF
TRBJ2-2 | TRBD2 | TRBV6-5 | NA | TGTGCCAGCATCCGGGGAGGGCGGAACACCGGGGAGCTGTTTTTT | CASIRGGRNTGELFF
TRBJ2-5 | TRBD2 | TRBV10-3 | NA | TGTGCCATCAGGCCGGGGGGTACCCAAGAGACCCAGTACTTC | CAIRPGGTQETQYF
TRBJ1-5 | TRBD1 | TRBV6-6 | NA | TGTGCCAGCAGTCCCGGTCCCCAGACAGGGTCAAATCAGCCCCAGCATTTT | CASSPGPQTGSNQPQHF
TRBJ1-3 | TRBD1 | TRBV5-1 | NA | TGCGCCAGCAGCCAGGGACAGTCCGGAAACACCATATATTTT | CASSQGQSGNTIYF
TRBJ1-1 | NA | TRBV5-1 | NA | TGCGCCAGCAGCGTCGGACAGCCGAACACTGAAGCTTTCTTT | CASSVGQPNTEAFF
TRBJ1-5 | NA | TRBV27 | NA | TGTGCCAGCAGCGTTGGCCAGGGTTACCAGCCCCAGCATTTT | CASSVGQGYQPQHF
TRBJ2-1 | TRBD2 | TRBV27 | NA | TGTGCCAGCAGTTTATTGGGACTAGCGGGGGTGCGAGGAGCTAGCTCCTACAATGAGCAGTTCTTC | CASSLLGLAGVRGASSYNEQFF
TRBJ2-7 | TRBD2 | TRBV28 | NA | TGTGCCAGCAGACCTCCGGGACTAGCGGGAGACTACGAGCAGTACTTC | CASRPPGLAGDYEQYF
TRBJ1-2 | TRBD1 | TRBV6-2/TRBV6-3 | NA | TGTGCCAGCAGTTATGCGGGACAGGCAAAAAACTATGGCTACACCTTC | CASSYAGQAKNYGYTF
TRBJ1-6 | NA | TRBV7-9 | NA | TGTGCCAGCAGCTTTCCGAATTCACCCCTCCACTTT | CASSFPNSPLHF
TRBJ2-1 | TRBD2 | TRBV2 | NA | TGTGCCAGCAGGAAGGGTGCGGGAGGGTATTCCTACAATGAGCAGTTCTTC | CASRKGAGGYSYNEQFF
TRBJ2-1 | NA | TRBV6-2/TRBV6-3 | NA | TGTGCCAGCAGTTCTACTAGGTCAACCCACAATGAGCAGTTCTTC | CASSSTRSTHNEQFF
TRBJ2-7 | NA | TRBV21-1 | NA | TGTGCCAGCAGCAAAGCGGCCAGGAACCGCTACGAGCAGTACTTC | CASSKAARNRYEQYF
TRBJ2-3 | TRBD2 | TRBV11-2 | NA | TGTGCCAGCAGCTTAGTTGGCGGGGGGGGCCCAGATACGCAGTATTTT | CASSLVGGGGPDTQYF
TRBJ1-1 | TRBD1 | TRBV3-1/TRBV3-2 | NA | TGTGCCAGCAGCCAAGGTCCAGGGGGGTACACTGAAGCTTTCTTT | CASSQGPGGYTEAFF